The 24 T cell receptor beta chains below all came from one sample that was sequenced in a study of neurological immune-mediated disorders. A single record per CDR3 protein comes from TCRdb applying MiXCR to the 5' RACE reads. The sample contains some 43,000 distinct CDR3 sequences, 9.5% to 15% of which appear only once. Time point denoted: longitudinal time-point 3. Material: PBMCs. All receptors derive from a male donor with HTLV-1-associated myelopathy (HAM/TSP).

In its sample, this clonotype was seen many times. The chain carries TRBV6-5 and TRBJ2-7; 7 nucleotides line up with TRBD1. CDR1 and CDR2 (germline): MNHEY, SVGAGI. The CDR3 is 13 amino acids. With V trimmed by 6 bases and J by 3 bases, 5 bases remained unmatched. CDR3 DNA sequence: TGTGCCAGCAGCGCAGGGGGTCTCTACGAGCAGTACTTC. Its translation: CASSAGGLYEQYF.

This clonotype has at least ten counts. The chain recombines TRBV29-1 with TRBJ1-2; TRBD1 agrees at 8 bases. This CDR3 contains 15 residues. The V gene's germline CDR1 is SQVTM and CDR2 ANQGSEA. With 6 bases clipped from V and 3 bases from J, the junction kept 12 bases outside the gene matches. The CDR3 spells CSVQPRQGSDYGYTF. The CDR3 nucleotides are TGCAGCGTGCAACCCAGACAGGGGTCCGACTATGGCTACACCTTC.

This clonotype appeared many times. CDR3 coding DNA: TGTGCCAGCAGCGTAGACGAGACTCAGGGAGGCTACACCTTC. Its translation: CASSVDETQGGYTF. V is TRBV9 and J is TRBJ1-2; TRBD1 might be the D (5 bases). The CDR3 totals 14 residues. The germline gives CDR1 SGDLS, CDR2 YYNGEE. Trimming left V 0 bases short and J 8 bases short, with 14 bases between.

By share, this clonotype counts as medium-sized. The genes are TRBV29-1 and TRBJ2-7; a weak D match, TRBD1 (6 bases). Germline CDR1 reads SQVTM; CDR2 reads ANQGSEA. The CDR3 consists of 13 residues. The V end was cut by 8 bases, the J end by 3 bases, with 17 bases between. The CDR3 loop reads CSSTSGTNYEQYF. In nucleotides, the CDR3 is TGCAGCTCCACCTCCGGGACAAACTACGAGCAGTACTTC.

This clonotype was found many times. The J gene is TRBJ1-1, the V gene TRBV4-3; 10 positions agree with TRBD1. There are 17 residues in the CDR3. V lost 0 bases, J lost 2 bases, and 6 bases stayed unmatched. Germline CDR1 and CDR2: LGHNA and YSLEER. This CDR3 is CASSQDSWTGGNTEAFF. The CDR3, as DNA: TGCGCCAGCAGCCAAGATTCGTGGACAGGGGGTAACACTGAAGCTTTCTTT.

This clonotype was counted at least ten times. The rearrangement uses TRBV5-5 and TRBJ1-4; possible D gene TRBD1, 5 bases. V dropped 4 bases and J dropped 8 bases, with 15 bases sitting between them. This CDR3 contains 14 residues. Germline CDR1 and CDR2: SGHKS and YYEKEE (reference sequence). CDR3 protein: CASSRDSGREKLFF. The CDR3 DNA reads TGTGCCAGCAGCAGGGACTCTGGTCGGGAAAAACTGTTTTTT.

The sample holds many counts of this clonotype. The V gene is TRBV20-1, the J gene TRBJ1-4; 8 positions agree with TRBD1. Trimming removed 6 bases from V and 5 bases from J; junction bases left unmatched: 5. CDR1 DFQATT and CDR2 SNEGSKA come from the germline V gene (reference sequence). This CDR3 is 13 amino acids long. CDR3 sequence reads: CSAAGTGNEKLFF. As DNA, the CDR3 is TGCAGTGCCGCCGGGACAGGAAATGAAAAACTGTTTTTT.

At least ten counts were recorded for this clonotype. The gene calls are TRBV5-1 and TRBJ2-5, with D perhaps matching TRBD2 (6 bases). CDR3 length equals 15 residues. Per the germline V gene, CDR1 is SGHRS and CDR2 is YFSETQ. Deletions cut 3 bases from V and 1 base from J, with 13 bases between. Written as DNA, the CDR3 is TGCGCCAGCAGCTCAGGGACTCACCGCCAAGAGACCCAGTACTTC. This translates into CASSSGTHRQETQYF.

In this sample, this clonotype turned up many times. V usage is TRBV5-1 and J usage is TRBJ2-3; no firm D call. The V end was cut by 2 bases, the J end by 5 bases, with 6 bases between. The CDR3 runs 12 residues. Germline V gene lookup returns CDR1 SGHRS and CDR2 YFSETQ. This chain's CDR3 is CASSFDLDTQYF. CDR3 coding DNA: TGCGCCAGCAGCTTCGACTTAGATACGCAGTATTTT.

Ten or more counts support this clonotype. The chain employs TRBV12-3 or TRBV12-4 and TRBJ2-3; 8 bases map to TRBD1. The CDR3 extends over 17 amino acids. V trimming: 1 base; J trimming: 6 bases; junction bases outside the gene matches: 12. CDR3 loop: CASSLEGRTGTIDTQYF. The CDR3 nucleotides are TGTGCCAGCAGTTTAGAAGGGAGGACAGGGACAATTGATACGCAGTATTTT.

This rearrangement joins TRBV15 to TRBJ2-1; D not certain. Germline CDR1 LNHNV, CDR2 YYDKDF (reference sequence). Trimming took off 1 base at V and 1 base at J, with 14 bases between the two ends. The CDR3 is 17 residues long. CDR3: CATSRVLGPRSYNEQFF. CDR3 nucleotide sequence: TGTGCCACCAGCAGAGTTCTTGGACCGAGATCCTACAATGAGCAGTTCTTC.

CDR3 in amino acids: CASSSMGQGSGGETQYF. The DNA for the CDR3 is TGTGCCAGCAGCTCAATGGGACAGGGGTCAGGCGGAGAGACCCAGTACTTC. The V gene is TRBV5-6, the J gene TRBJ2-5; 10 nucleotides agree with TRBD1. The J segment lost 4 bases and the V segment lost 3 bases, leaving 12 bases of the junction unmatched. Germline values: CDR1 SGHDT, CDR2 YYEEEE. The CDR3 runs 17 residues.

This clonotype has a count of ten or more. The chain recombines TRBV20-1 with TRBJ2-1; the match to TRBD2 covers 12 bases. The CDR3 extends over 15 amino acids. Germline CDR1 and CDR2: DFQATT and SNEGSKA (reference sequence). V gave up 3 bases and J gave up 4 bases; unmatched junction bases: 4. The DNA for the CDR3 is TGCAGTGCTAGTCTCCTAGCGGGGGGGTACAATGAGCAGTTCTTC. Translation gives CSASLLAGGYNEQFF.

This clonotype was recorded at least ten times. The chain links TRBV29-1 to TRBJ2-5; the match to TRBD2 covers 9 bases. The length of the CDR3 is 19 residues. Losses at the gene ends were 4 bases for V and 4 bases for J; bases not matched to a gene: 22. The germline V gene encodes CDR1 SQVTM and CDR2 ANQGSEA. The CDR3 nucleotides are TGCAGCGTTGGTTTAGGCCAGGGCGGGAATAGCGGGGGTCGAGAGACCCAGTACTTC. Protein sequence: CSVGLGQGGNSGGRETQYF.

This clonotype was found many times. The chain links TRBV27 to TRBJ2-5, with 9 bases fitting TRBD1. There are 17 residues in the CDR3. V was pared by 2 bases and J by 4 bases, with 11 bases of the junction left unmatched. Germline V gives CDR1 MNHEY, CDR2 SMNVEV (reference sequence). Here the CDR3 DNA reads TGTGCCAGCAGTTTAAGAGGGGGGGACAGGGTAGGAGAGACCCAGTACTTC. This sequence encodes CASSLRGGDRVGETQYF.

This clonotype was seen at least ten times. The CDR3 loop reads CASSLRGAVINSPLHF. The DNA of the CDR3 is TGTGCCAGCAGTCTCAGAGGGGCGGTTATAAATTCACCCCTCCACTTT. The chain combines TRBV12-3 or TRBV12-4 with TRBJ1-6, with D possibly being TRBD1 (5 bases). The CDR3 extends over 16 amino acids. Trimming took off 5 bases at V and 7 bases at J, with 18 bases between the two ends.

This clonotype was seen ten or more times. The gene calls are TRBV12-3 or TRBV12-4 and TRBJ1-4; D call uncertain. The V and J ends lost 1 base and 5 bases respectively, with 8 bases between them. The CDR3 length is 14 residues. The CDR3 sequence: CASSLVDQNEKLFF. CDR3 DNA: TGTGCCAGCAGTTTAGTAGACCAAAATGAAAAACTGTTTTTT.

This clonotype was observed many times. The chain joins TRBV24-1 to TRBJ2-3; D unclear. Between the trimmed V and J ends, which lost 4 bases and 2 bases, there was a span of 12 bases. The CDR3 length is 15 residues. The germline V gene has CDR1 KGHDR and CDR2 SFDVKD. The CDR3 loop is CATSDSGVSTDTQYF. DNA for the CDR3: TGTGCCACCAGTGACTCGGGCGTTTCCACAGATACGCAGTATTTT.

The table lists this clonotype with many counts. CDR3 protein: CASSQGFDTQYF. The CDR3 DNA is TGTGCCAGCAGCCAGGGCTTTGATACGCAGTATTTT. The rearrangement uses TRBV3-1 and TRBJ2-3; unclear D gene. This CDR3 is built from 12 residues. Germline V gene lookup returns CDR1 LGHDT and CDR2 YNNKEL (reference sequence). Trimming took 3 bases from V and 6 from J, leaving 7 bases between them.

Many counts were recorded for this clonotype. DNA of the CDR3: TGCAGTGCTAGAGATCAGGGCTACTATGGCTACACCTTC. It translates to CSARDQGYYGYTF. The V call is TRBV20-1, the J call TRBJ1-2, with D possibly TRBD1 on 5 matching bases. The CDR3 runs to 13 residues. V gave up 0 bases and J gave up 3 bases, with 8 bases separating them. Looked up from germline, CDR1 is DFQATT and CDR2 is SNEGSKA (reference sequence).

This clonotype came up many times. The V gene is TRBV11-3, the J gene TRBJ2-1; maybe TRBD2 (6 bases). Germline CDR1 and CDR2: SGHNT and YENEEA. V was pared by 2 bases and J by 7 bases, with 12 bases between. The CDR3 has 14 residues. The CDR3 DNA reads as TGTGCCAGCAGCTTAATCGCGGGGAATAATGAGCAGTTCTTC. It yields the protein CASSLIAGNNEQFF.

This clonotype was detected many times. The genes are TRBV4-3 and TRBJ1-2; maybe TRBD1 (6 bases). Germline V gives CDR1 LGHNA, CDR2 YSLEER. The CDR3 is made up of 13 amino acids. V gave up 3 bases and J gave up 8 bases, with 13 bases separating them. The CDR3 loop is CASSQAQGNGYTF. CDR3 bases: TGCGCCAGCAGCCAGGCACAGGGTAACGGCTACACCTTC.

The chain employs TRBV18 and TRBJ2-4; D might be TRBD1 (6 bases). Germline V CDR1 and CDR2: KGHSH, LQKENI. Trimming took off 3 bases at V and 2 bases at J, with 17 bases between the two ends. The CDR3 is 17 amino acids. Here the CDR3 DNA reads TGTGCCAGCTCACCTCTACAGGGTGTTCGGTCCAAAAACATTCAGTACTTC. The encoded protein is CASSPLQGVRSKNIQYF.

The chain recombines TRBV6-2 or TRBV6-3 with TRBJ1-1, with D uncertain. The CDR3 is 15 residues long. V dropped 2 bases and J dropped 5 bases, with 15 bases sitting between them. Looked up from germline, CDR1 is MNHEY and CDR2 is SVGEGT. CDR3 protein: CASSYGAARATEAFF. In DNA, the CDR3 is TGTGCCAGCAGTTACGGTGCCGCTAGGGCTACTGAAGCTTTCTTT.